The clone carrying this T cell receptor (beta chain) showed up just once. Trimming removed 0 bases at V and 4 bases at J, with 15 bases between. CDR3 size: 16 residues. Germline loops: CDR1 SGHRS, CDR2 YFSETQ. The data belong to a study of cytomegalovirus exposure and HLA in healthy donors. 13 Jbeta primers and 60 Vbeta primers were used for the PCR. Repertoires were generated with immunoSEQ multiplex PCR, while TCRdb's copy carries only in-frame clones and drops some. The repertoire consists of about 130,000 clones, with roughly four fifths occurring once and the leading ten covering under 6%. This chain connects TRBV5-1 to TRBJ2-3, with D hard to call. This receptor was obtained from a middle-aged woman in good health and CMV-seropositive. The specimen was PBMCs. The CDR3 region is CASSLVQTLRPDTQYF. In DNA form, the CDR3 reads TGCGCCAGCAGCTTGGTGCAGACACTCCGACCAGATACGCAGTATTTT.